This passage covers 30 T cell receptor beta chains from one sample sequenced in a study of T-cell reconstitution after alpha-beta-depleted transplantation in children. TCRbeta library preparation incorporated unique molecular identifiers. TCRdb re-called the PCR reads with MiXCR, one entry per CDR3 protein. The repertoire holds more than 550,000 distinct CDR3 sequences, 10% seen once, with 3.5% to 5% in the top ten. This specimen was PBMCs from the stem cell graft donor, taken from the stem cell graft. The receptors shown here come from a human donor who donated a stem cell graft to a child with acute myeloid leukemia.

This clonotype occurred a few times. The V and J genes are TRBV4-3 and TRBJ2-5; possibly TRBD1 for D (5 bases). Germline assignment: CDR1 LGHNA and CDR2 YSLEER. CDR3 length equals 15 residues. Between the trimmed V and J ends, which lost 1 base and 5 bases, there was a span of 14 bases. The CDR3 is CASSQGPSQGETQYF. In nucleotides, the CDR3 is TGCGCCAGCAGCCAAGGGCCATCGCAGGGCGAGACCCAGTACTTC.

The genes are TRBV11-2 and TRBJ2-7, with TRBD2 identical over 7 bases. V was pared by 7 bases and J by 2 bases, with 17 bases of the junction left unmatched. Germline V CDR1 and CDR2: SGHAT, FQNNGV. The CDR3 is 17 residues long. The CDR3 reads CASIRTSSGPTPYEQYF. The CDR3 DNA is TGTGCCAGCATCCGTACATCTAGCGGACCTACCCCCTACGAGCAGTACTTC.

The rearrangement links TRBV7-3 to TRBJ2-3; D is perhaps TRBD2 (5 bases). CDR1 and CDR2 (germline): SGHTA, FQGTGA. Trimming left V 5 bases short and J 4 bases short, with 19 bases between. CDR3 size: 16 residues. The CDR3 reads CASSPGRGSVSDTQYF. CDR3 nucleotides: TGTGCCAGCAGCCCCGGCCGAGGTAGCGTATCAGATACGCAGTATTTT.

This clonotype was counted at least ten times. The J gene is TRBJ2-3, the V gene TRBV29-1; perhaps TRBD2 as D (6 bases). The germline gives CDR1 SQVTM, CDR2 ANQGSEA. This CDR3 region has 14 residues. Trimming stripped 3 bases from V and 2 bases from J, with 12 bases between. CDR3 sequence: CSVDFGGTTDTQYF. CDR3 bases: TGCAGCGTTGATTTTGGGGGGACCACAGATACGCAGTATTTT.

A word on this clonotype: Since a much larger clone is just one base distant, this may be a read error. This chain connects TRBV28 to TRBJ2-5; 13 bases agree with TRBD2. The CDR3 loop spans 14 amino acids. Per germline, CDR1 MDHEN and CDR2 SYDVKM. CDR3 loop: CANSLTSGRGTQYF. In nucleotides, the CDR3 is TGTGCCAACAGTTTAACTAGCGGGAGGGGGACCCAGTACTTC.

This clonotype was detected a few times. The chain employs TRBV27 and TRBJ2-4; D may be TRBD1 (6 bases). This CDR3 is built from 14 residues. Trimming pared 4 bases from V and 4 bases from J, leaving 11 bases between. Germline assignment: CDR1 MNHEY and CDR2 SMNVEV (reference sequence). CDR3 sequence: CASSSQGPKNIQYF. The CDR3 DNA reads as TGTGCCAGCAGTTCGCAGGGGCCGAAAAACATTCAGTACTTC.

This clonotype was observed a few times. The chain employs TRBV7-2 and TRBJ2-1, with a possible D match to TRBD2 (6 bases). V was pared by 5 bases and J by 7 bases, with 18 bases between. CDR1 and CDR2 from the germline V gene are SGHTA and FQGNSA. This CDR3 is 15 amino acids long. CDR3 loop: CASSEGSSGGNEQFF. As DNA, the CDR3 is TGTGCCAGCAGCGAAGGGAGTAGCGGTGGGAATGAGCAGTTCTTC.

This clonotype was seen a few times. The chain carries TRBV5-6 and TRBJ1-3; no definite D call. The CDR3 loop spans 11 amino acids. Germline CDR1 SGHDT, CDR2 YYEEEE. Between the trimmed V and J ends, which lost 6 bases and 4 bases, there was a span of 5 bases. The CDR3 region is CASTVGNTIYF. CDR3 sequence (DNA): TGTGCCAGCACAGTCGGAAACACCATATATTTT.

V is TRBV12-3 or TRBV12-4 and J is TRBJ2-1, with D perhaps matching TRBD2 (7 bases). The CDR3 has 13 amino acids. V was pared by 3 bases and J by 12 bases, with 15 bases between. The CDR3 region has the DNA TGTGCCAGCAGTTTGGGAGGGGGGACTGGGCAGTTCTTC. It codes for CASSLGGGTGQFF.

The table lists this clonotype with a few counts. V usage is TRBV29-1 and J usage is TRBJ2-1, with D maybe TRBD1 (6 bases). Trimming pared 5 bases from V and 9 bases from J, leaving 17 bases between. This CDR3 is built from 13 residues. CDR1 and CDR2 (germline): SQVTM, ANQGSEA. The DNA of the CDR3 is TGCAGCGTTAGGTTTAGAGCAGGGGTTGAGCAGTTCTTC. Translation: CSVRFRAGVEQFF.

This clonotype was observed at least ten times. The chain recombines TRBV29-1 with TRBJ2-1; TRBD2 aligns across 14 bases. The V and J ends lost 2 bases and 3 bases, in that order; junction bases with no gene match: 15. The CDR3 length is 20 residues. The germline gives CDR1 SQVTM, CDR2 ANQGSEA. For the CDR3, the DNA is TGCAGCGTTGAAAGGGACGATTGGGGACTAGCGGGAGACCTCTACAATGAGCAGTTCTTC. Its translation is CSVERDDWGLAGDLYNEQFF.

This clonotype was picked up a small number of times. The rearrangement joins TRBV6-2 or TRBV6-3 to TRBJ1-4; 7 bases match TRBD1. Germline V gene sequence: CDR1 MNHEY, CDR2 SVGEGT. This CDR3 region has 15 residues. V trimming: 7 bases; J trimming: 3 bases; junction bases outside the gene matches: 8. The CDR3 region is CASTLGQVANEKLFF. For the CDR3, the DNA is TGTGCCAGCACCCTCGGACAGGTGGCTAATGAAAAACTGTTTTTT.

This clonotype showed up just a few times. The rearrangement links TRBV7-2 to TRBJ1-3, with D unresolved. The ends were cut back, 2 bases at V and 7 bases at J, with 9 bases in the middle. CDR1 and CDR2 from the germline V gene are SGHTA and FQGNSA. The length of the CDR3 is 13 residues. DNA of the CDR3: TGTGCCAGCAGCTTATCGACCCCGAACACCATATATTTT. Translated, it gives CASSLSTPNTIYF. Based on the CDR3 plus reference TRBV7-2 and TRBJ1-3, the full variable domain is GAGVSQSPSNKVTEKGKDVELRCDPISGHTALYWYRQSLGQGLEFLIYFQGNSAPDKSGLPSDRFSAERTGGSVSTLTIQRTQQEDSAVYLCASSLSTPNTIYFGEGSWLTVV.

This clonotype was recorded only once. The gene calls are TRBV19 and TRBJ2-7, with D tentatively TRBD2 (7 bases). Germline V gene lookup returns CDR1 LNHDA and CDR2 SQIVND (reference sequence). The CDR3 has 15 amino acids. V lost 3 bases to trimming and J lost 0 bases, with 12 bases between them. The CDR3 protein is CASSIAGAHSYEQYF. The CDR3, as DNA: TGTGCCAGTAGTATCGCGGGGGCCCACTCCTACGAGCAGTACTTC.

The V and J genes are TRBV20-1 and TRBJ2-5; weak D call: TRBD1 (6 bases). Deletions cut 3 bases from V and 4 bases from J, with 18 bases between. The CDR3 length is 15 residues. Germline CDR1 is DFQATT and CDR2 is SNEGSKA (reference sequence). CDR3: CSASSRGQGPETQYF. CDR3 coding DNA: TGCAGTGCTAGTTCCCGGGGCCAGGGGCCAGAGACCCAGTACTTC.

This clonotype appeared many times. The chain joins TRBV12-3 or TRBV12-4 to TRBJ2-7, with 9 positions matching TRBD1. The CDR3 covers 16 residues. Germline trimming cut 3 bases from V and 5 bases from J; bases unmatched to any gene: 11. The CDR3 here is CASSLRGGTGPNEQYF. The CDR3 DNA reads TGTGCCAGCAGTTTGAGAGGCGGGACAGGGCCCAACGAGCAGTACTTC.

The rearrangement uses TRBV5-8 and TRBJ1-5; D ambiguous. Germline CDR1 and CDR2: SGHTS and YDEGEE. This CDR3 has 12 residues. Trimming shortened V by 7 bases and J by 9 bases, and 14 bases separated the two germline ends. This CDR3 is CASPPTVSPQHF. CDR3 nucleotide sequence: TGTGCCAGCCCCCCCACAGTTTCGCCCCAGCATTTT. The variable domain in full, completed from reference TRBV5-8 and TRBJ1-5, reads EAGVTQSPTHLIKTRGQQATLRCSPISGHTSVYWYQQALGLGLQFLLWYDEGEERNRGNFPPRFSGRQFPNYSSELNVNALELEDSALYLCASPPTVSPQHFGDGTRLSIL.

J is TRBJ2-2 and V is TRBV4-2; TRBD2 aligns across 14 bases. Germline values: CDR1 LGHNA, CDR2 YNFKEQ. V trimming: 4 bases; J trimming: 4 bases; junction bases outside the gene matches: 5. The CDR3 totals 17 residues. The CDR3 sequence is CASSLGTSGGRTGELFF. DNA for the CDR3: TGTGCCAGCAGCCTAGGGACTAGCGGGGGACGCACCGGGGAGCTGTTTTTT.

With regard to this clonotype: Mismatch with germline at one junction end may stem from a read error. The CDR3 is CASSLAAGVGEQFF. CDR3 DNA sequence: TGTGCTAGCAGCTTAGCAGCGGGAGTTGGTGAGCAGTTCTTC. The chain combines TRBV7-7 with TRBJ2-1; 8 positions match TRBD2. From germline, CDR1 is SSHAT and CDR2 FNYEAQ (reference sequence). This CDR3 is 14 amino acids long.

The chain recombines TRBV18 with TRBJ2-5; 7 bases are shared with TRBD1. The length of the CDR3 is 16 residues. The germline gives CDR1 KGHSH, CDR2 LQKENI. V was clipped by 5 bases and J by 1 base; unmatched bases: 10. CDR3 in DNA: TGTGCCAGCTCAAAGGAGACAGGGACCCTCCAAGAGACCCAGTACTTC. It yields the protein CASSKETGTLQETQYF. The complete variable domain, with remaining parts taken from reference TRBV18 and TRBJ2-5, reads NAGVMQNPRHLVRRRGQEARLRCSPMKGHSHVYWYRQLPEEGLKFMVYLQKENIIDESGMPKERFSAEFPKEGPSILRIQQVVRGDSAAYFCASSKETGTLQETQYFGPGTRLLVL.

DNA for the CDR3: TGCAGTGCCCAAACTAGCGGCCCTAGGGCAGATACGCAGTATTTT. Translated, it gives CSAQTSGPRADTQYF. The rearrangement uses TRBV20-1 and TRBJ2-3; 8 bases match TRBD2. This CDR3 contains 15 residues. V lost 6 bases, J lost 4 bases, and 12 bases stayed unmatched. The germline gives CDR1 DFQATT, CDR2 SNEGSKA (reference sequence).

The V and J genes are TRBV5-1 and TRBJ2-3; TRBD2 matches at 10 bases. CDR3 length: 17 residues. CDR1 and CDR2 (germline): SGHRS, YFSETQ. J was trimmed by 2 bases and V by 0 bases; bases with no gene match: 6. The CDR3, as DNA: TGCGCCAGCAGCTTGGGGGCTAGCGGGAGTGACACAGATACGCAGTATTTT. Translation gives CASSLGASGSDTDTQYF.

The CDR3, as DNA: TGCAGTGCTAGAAGCGCGAACAGGGGCTCAGATACGCAGTATTTT. This gives the protein CSARSANRGSDTQYF. The gene calls are TRBV20-1 and TRBJ2-3; TRBD1 matches 7 bases. CDR1 is DFQATT and CDR2 is SNEGSKA in the germline V gene (reference sequence). V gave up 2 bases and J gave up 4 bases; unmatched junction bases: 9. CDR3 length: 15 amino acids.

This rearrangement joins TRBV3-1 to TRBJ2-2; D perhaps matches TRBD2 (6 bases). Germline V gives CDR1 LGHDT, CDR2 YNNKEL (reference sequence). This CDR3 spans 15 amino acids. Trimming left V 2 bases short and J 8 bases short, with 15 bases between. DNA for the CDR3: TGTGCCAGCAGCCAACTCCCGTCGGGGGAAGGGGAGCTGTTTTTT. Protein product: CASSQLPSGEGELFF.

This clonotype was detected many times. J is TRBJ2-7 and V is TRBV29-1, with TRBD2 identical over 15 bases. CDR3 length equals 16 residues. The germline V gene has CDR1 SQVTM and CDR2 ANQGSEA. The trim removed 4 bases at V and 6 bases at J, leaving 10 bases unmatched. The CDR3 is CSVVMGLAGGQSEQYF. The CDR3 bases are TGCAGCGTTGTAATGGGACTAGCGGGAGGCCAGAGCGAGCAGTACTTC.

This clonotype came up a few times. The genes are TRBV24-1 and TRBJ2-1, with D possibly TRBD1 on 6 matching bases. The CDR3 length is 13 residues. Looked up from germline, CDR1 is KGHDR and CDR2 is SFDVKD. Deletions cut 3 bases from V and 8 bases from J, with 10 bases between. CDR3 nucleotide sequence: TGTGCCACCAGTGATGAACAGGGACATGAGCAGTTCTTC. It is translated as CATSDEQGHEQFF.

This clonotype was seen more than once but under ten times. This chain's CDR3 is CASTPVAGETDTQYF. Written as DNA, the CDR3 is TGCGCCAGCACACCTGTGGCGGGAGAAACAGATACGCAGTATTTT. The chain links TRBV4-1 to TRBJ2-3; TRBD2 aligns across 7 bases. V dropped 7 bases and J dropped 3; count of bases not matched to a gene: 10. Germline V CDR1 and CDR2: MGHRA, YSYEKL. The CDR3 covers 15 residues.

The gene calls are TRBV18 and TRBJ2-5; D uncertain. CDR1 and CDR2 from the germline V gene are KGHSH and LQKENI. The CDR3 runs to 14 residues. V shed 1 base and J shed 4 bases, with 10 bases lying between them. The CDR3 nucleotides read TGTGCCAGCTCACCACTTTTATTGGGAGAGACCCAGTACTTC. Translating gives CASSPLLLGETQYF.

CDR3: CSATSTGGASGNTIYF. The CDR3 bases are TGCAGTGCTACATCTACAGGGGGCGCATCTGGAAACACCATATATTTT. The chain joins TRBV20-1 to TRBJ1-3, with TRBD1 identical over 9 bases. Unmatched junction bases numbered 8, after V lost 4 bases and J lost 1 base. Per the germline V gene, CDR1 is DFQATT and CDR2 is SNEGSKA (reference sequence). This CDR3 contains 16 residues.

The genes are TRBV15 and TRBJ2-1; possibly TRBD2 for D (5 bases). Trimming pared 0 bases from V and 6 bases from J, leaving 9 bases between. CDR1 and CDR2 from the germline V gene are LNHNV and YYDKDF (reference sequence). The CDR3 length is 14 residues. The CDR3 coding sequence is TGTGCCACCAGCAGAGATACTAGATTCAATGAGCAGTTCTTC. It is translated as CATSRDTRFNEQFF. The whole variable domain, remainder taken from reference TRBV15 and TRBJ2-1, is DAMVIQNPRYQVTQFGKPVTLSCSQTLNHNVMYWYQQKSSQAPKLLFHYYDKDFNNEADTPDNFQSRRPNTSFCFLDIRSPGLGDTAMYLCATSRDTRFNEQFFGPGTRLTVL.